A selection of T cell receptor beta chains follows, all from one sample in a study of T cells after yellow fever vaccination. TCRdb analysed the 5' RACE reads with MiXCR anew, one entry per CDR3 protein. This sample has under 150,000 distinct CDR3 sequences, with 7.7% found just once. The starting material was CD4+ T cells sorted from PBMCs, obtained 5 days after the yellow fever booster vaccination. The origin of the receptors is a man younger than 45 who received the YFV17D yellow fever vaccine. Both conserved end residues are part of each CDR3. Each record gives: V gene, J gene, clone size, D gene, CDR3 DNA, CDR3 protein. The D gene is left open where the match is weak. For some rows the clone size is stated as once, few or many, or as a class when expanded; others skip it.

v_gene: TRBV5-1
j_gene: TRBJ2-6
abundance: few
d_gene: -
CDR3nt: TGCGCCAGCCTCCCCGGGCGCTCCGGGGCCAACGTCCTGACTTTC
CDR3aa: CASLPGRSGANVLTF

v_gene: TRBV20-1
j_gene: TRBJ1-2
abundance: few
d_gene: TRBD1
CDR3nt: TGCAGTGCTACAGGGGGCTGGTTTGGCTACACCTTC
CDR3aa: CSATGGWFGYTF

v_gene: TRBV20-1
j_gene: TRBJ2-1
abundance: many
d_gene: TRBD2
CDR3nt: TGCAGTGCTAGAGATCGACTAGCGGGAGTGAATGAGCAGTTCTTC
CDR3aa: CSARDRLAGVNEQFF

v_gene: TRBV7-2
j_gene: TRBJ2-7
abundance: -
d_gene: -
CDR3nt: TGTGCCAGCAGAGCTAAGAGGAGGGAACGCGACTACGAGCAGTACTTC
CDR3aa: CASRAKRRERDYEQYF

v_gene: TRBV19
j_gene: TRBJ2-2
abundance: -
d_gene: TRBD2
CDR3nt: TGTGCCAGTAGTAACCTAGCGGGAGTGGGCACCGGGGAGCTGTTTTTT
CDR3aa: CASSNLAGVGTGELFF

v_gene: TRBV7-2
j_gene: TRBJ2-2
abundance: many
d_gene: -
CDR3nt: TGTGCCAGCAGCCACGGGAACACCGGGGAGCTGTTTTTT
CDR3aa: CASSHGNTGELFF

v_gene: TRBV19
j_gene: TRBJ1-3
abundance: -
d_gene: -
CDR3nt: TGTGCCAGTAGAACGGGGGGGATAACCTCTGGAAACACCATATATTTT
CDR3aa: CASRTGGITSGNTIYF

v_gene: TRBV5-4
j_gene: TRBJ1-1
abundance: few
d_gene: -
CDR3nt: TGTGCCAGCAGCTTGGTGAGGAACACTGAAGCTTTCTTT
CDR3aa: CASSLVRNTEAFF

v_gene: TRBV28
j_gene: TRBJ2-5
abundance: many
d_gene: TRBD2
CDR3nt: TGTGCCAGCAGGACACTAGCGGGAGGCCAAGAGACCCAGTACTTC
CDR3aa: CASRTLAGGQETQYF

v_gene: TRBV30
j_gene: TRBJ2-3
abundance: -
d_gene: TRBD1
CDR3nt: TGTGCCTGGAGTACAGGACAGGCCGGGGATACGCAGTATTTT
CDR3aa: CAWSTGQAGDTQYF

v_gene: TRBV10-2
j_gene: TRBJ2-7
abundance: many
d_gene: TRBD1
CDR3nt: TGCGCCAGCAGTGAGGTAGCCGGGACAGGGGGTTTCGAGCAGTACTTC
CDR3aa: CASSEVAGTGGFEQYF

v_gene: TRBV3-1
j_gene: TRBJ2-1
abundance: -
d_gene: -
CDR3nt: TGTGCCAGCACCTACAGGAGCGGAAACTACAATGAGCAGTTCTTC
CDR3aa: CASTYRSGNYNEQFF

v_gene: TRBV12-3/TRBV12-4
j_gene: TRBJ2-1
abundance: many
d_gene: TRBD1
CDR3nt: TGTGCCAGCAGTGCCAGACAGGGGTTAACCTACAATGAGCAGTTCTTC
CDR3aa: CASSARQGLTYNEQFF

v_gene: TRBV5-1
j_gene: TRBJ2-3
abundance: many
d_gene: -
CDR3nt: TGCGCCAGCAGCGCCGAACCGGGAGCCACAGATACGCAGTATTTT
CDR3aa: CASSAEPGATDTQYF

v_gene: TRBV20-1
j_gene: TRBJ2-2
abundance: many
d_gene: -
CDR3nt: TGCAGTGCTAGAGATGGGGGTTCGAACACCGGGGAGCTGTTTTTT
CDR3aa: CSARDGGSNTGELFF

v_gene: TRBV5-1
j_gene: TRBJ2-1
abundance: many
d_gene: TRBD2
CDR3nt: TGCGCCAGCAGCCCGACTAGCGGAGTAGCGAGTGAGCAGTTCTTC
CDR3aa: CASSPTSGVASEQFF

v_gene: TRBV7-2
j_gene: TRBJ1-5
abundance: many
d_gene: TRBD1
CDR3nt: TGTGCCAGCAGCTCCCTAACAGGGGTCGGGCAGCCCCAGCATTTT
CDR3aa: CASSSLTGVGQPQHF

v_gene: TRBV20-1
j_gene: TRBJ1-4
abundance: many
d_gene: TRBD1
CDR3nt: TGCAGTGCTAGGGGGACAGGGAATGAAAAACTGTTTTTT
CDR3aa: CSARGTGNEKLFF

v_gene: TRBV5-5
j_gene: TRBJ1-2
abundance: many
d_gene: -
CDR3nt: TGTGCCAGCAGCTTGGGGCAAAGGGATGGCTACACCTTC
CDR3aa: CASSLGQRDGYTF

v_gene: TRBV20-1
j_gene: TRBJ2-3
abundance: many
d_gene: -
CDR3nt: TGCAGTGCTAGTCCGCTAGAGACAGATACGCAGTATTTT
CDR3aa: CSASPLETDTQYF

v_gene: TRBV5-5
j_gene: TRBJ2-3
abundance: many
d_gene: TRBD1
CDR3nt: TGTGCCAGCAGTGAGGGACAGCCCACAGATACGCAGTATTTT
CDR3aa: CASSEGQPTDTQYF

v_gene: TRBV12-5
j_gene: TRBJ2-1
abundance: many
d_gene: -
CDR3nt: TGTGCTAGTGGTTTGGTAACAGCTGGGGCCTACAATGAGCAGTTCTTC
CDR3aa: CASGLVTAGAYNEQFF

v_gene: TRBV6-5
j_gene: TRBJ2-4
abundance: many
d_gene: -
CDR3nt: TGTGCCAGCAGTTACGGGGGTGCCAAAAACATTCAGTACTTC
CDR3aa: CASSYGGAKNIQYF

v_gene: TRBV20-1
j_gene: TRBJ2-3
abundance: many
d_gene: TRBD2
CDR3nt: TGCAGTGCAAAGAGCGGGAGAGGGTTCGGAGATACGCAGTATTTT
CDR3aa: CSAKSGRGFGDTQYF

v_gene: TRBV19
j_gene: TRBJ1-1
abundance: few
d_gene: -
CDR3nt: TGTGCCAGTAGTCGCCGGGACCTTGAAGCTTTCTTT
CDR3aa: CASSRRDLEAFF